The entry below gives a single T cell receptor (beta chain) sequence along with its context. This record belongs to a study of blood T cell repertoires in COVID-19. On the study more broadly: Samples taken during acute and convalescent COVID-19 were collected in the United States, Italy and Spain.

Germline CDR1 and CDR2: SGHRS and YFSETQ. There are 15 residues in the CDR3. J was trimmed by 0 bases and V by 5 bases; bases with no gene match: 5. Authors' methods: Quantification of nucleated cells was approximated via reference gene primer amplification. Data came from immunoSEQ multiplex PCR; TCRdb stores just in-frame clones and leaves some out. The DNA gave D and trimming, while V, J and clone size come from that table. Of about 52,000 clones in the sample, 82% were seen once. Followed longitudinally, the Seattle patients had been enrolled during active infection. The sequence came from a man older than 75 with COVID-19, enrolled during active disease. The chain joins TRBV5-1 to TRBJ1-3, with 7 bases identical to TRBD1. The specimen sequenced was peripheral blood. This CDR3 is CASRMGTASGNTIYF. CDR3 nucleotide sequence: TGCGCCAGCAGAATGGGGACAGCCTCTGGAAACACCATATATTTT.